One and the same sample provided the 21 T cell receptor beta chains below, sequenced in a study of blood T cell repertoires in COVID-19. Using immunoSEQ multiplex PCR, the repertoire was profiled, and TCRdb retains in-frame clones only, with some absent. The table shows roughly 88,000 clones, with 87% occurring only once. The sample taken for sequencing was peripheral blood. All receptors derive from a woman aged 55-70 years with COVID-19, enrolled during active disease.

The chain joins TRBV5-4 to TRBJ1-3, with 7 positions matching TRBD1. The CDR3 consists of 17 residues. Germline V CDR1 and CDR2: SGHNT, YYREEE (reference sequence). The V and J ends lost 2 bases and 0 bases, in that order; junction bases with no gene match: 8. The CDR3: CASSLAGTAGSGNTIYF. In nucleotides, the CDR3 is TGTGCCAGCAGCTTAGCCGGGACAGCCGGCTCTGGAAACACCATATATTTT.

This rearrangement joins TRBV7-6 to TRBJ2-7; 8 bases fit TRBD1. The CDR3 is 15 amino acids. Unmatched junction bases numbered 4, after V lost 1 base and J lost 2 bases. Germline-derived CDR1 and CDR2 are SGHVS and FNYEAQ. The CDR3, as DNA: TGTGCCAGCAGCTTAGGGCAGGGGGCCACCTACGAGCAGTACTTC. Its protein product is CASSLGQGATYEQYF.

CDR3 residues: CASSWTTGTSTDTQYF. CDR3 coding DNA: TGTGCCAGCAGCTGGACGACAGGGACAAGCACAGATACGCAGTATTTT. This rearrangement joins TRBV7-8 to TRBJ2-3; 7 nucleotides agree with TRBD1. Unmatched junction bases numbered 7, after V lost 4 bases and J lost 0 bases. This CDR3 has 16 amino acids. The V gene's germline CDR1 is SGHVS and CDR2 FQNEAQ.

This sequence joins TRBV5-6 and TRBJ2-4; D gene uncertain. The germline CDR1 and CDR2 sequences are SGHDT and YYEEEE. The CDR3 extends over 16 amino acids. V lost 2 bases and J lost 8, with 20 bases in between. This chain's CDR3 is CASSFYADPREDIQYF. The CDR3 DNA reads TGTGCCAGCAGCTTTTATGCAGACCCGAGAGAGGACATTCAGTACTTC.

The chain carries TRBV4-3 and TRBJ2-3, with D maybe TRBD1 (5 bases). Germline CDR1 LGHNA, CDR2 YSLEER. Trimming pared 2 bases from V and 6 bases from J, leaving 12 bases between. CDR3 size: 14 residues. The CDR3 is CASSQRYRSDTQYF. The CDR3, as DNA: TGCGCCAGCAGCCAAAGATACAGGTCCGATACGCAGTATTTT.

The chain uses TRBV9 and TRBJ1-6; the D gene is possibly TRBD1 (6 bases). The germline V gene has CDR1 SGDLS and CDR2 YYNGEE. Trimming removed 3 bases at V and 0 bases at J, with 7 bases between. This CDR3 comprises 15 residues. CDR3 nucleotide sequence: TGTGCCAGCAGCGGGGACAACTCCTATAATTCACCCCTCCACTTT. Its protein is CASSGDNSYNSPLHF.

This clone was observed a handful of times. The chain combines TRBV5-1 with TRBJ1-2; 9 bases map to TRBD1. Trimming removed 0 bases from V and 8 bases from J; junction bases left unmatched: 8. The CDR3 length is 15 residues. Looked up from germline, CDR1 is SGHRS and CDR2 is YFSETQ. CDR3 coding DNA: TGCGCCAGCAGCTTGGAGGGACAGGGTTATCGAGGCTACACCTTC. Amino acids: CASSLEGQGYRGYTF. Variable domain in full (rest from reference TRBV5-1 and TRBJ1-2): KAGVTQTPRYLIKTRGQQVTLSCSPISGHRSVSWYQQTPGQGLQFLFEYFSETQRNKGNFPGRFSGRQFSNSRSEMNVSTLELGDSALYLCASSLEGQGYRGYTFGSGTRLTVV.

CDR3 sequence reads: CASSPLGRSHGEKLFF. Written as DNA, the CDR3 is TGTGCCAGCAGTCCCCTAGGAAGAAGCCATGGAGAAAAACTGTTTTTT. The chain uses TRBV6-6 and TRBJ1-4; the D is unclear. The CDR3 covers 16 residues. Germline V gives CDR1 MNHNY, CDR2 SVGAGI (reference sequence). V lost 5 bases, J lost 8 bases, and 21 bases lay in between.

The V gene is TRBV6-6, the J gene TRBJ1-5, with TRBD1 matching 7 bases. Germline V gene sequence: CDR1 MNHNY, CDR2 SVGAGI (reference sequence). CDR3 length equals 11 residues. Germline trimming cut 4 bases from V and 12 bases from J; bases unmatched to any gene: 3. The CDR3 DNA sequence: TGTGCCAGCAGTTTGGACAGGCTCCAGCATTTT. Translating gives CASSLDRLQHF.

Regarding this clone: This same CDR3 is encoded by further DNA sequences in the sample. The V call is TRBV10-3, the J call TRBJ1-4, with 7 bases that match TRBD1. Germline V gene sequence: CDR1 ENHRY, CDR2 SYGVKD. The V segment lost 0 bases and the J segment 4 bases; nucleotides outside the gene matches: 2. The CDR3 runs to 15 residues. DNA of the CDR3: TGTGCCATCAGTGAGTCCCCAGGGGGTAATGAAAAACTGTTTTTT. Translated: CAISESPGGNEKLFF.

The chain carries TRBV14 and TRBJ1-6; 8 bases line up with TRBD1. Germline values: CDR1 SGHDN, CDR2 FVKESK. V lost 3 bases and J lost 10; bases outside the gene matches: 5. The CDR3 runs 14 residues. The CDR3: CASSQQGARSPLHF. Here the CDR3 DNA reads TGTGCCAGCAGCCAGCAGGGGGCGAGATCACCCCTCCACTTT. The whole variable domain, filled in from reference TRBV14 and TRBJ1-6, reads EAGVTQFPSHSVIEKGQTVTLRCDPISGHDNLYWYRRVMGKEIKFLLHFVKESKQDESGMPNNRFLAERTGGTYSTLKVQPAELEDSGVYFCASSQQGARSPLHFGNGTRLTVT.

The rearrangement uses TRBV7-3 and TRBJ2-7, with a possible D match to TRBD1 (6 bases). From germline, CDR1 is SGHTA and CDR2 FQGTGA. V was trimmed by 5 bases and J by 6 bases, leaving 14 bases between them. The CDR3 has 13 residues. The CDR3 region has the DNA TGTGCCAGCAGCACACAACAGGGCCCCGAGCAGTACTTC. Translated: CASSTQQGPEQYF.

The rearrangement joins TRBV9 to TRBJ2-5; 12 bases line up with TRBD2. The germline CDR1 and CDR2 sequences are SGDLS and YYNGEE. Germline trimming cut 6 bases from V and 5 bases from J; bases unmatched to any gene: 8. This CDR3 contains 15 residues. DNA of the CDR3: TGTGCCAGCACGGCTAGCGGGGGGGCCGTGGAGACCCAGTACTTC. Translating gives CASTASGGAVETQYF.

The chain links TRBV6-5 to TRBJ2-1; the D gene is possibly TRBD2 (5 bases). V was trimmed by 3 bases and J by 6 bases, leaving 12 bases between them. CDR1 is MNHEY and CDR2 is SVGAGI in the germline V gene. The CDR3 is 14 amino acids. The CDR3 DNA reads TGTGCCAGCAGTTATAATCCGGGAACCAATGAGCAGTTCTTC. Translated, it gives CASSYNPGTNEQFF.

V gene TRBV5-6 combines with J gene TRBJ2-5; tentatively, D is TRBD1 (7 bases). The germline CDR1 and CDR2 sequences are SGHDT and YYEEEE. V was clipped by 0 bases and J by 5 bases, with 17 bases between them. This CDR3 is built from 16 residues. CDR3 nucleotide sequence: TGTGCCAGCAGCTTGGAAAAGGGGGCGGGAATGGAGACCCAGTACTTC. Protein: CASSLEKGAGMETQYF. Supplemented by reference TRBV5-6 and TRBJ2-5, the full variable domain reads DAGVTQSPTHLIKTRGQQVTLRCSPKSGHDTVSWYQQALGQGPQFIFQYYEEEERQRGNFPDRFSGHQFPNYSSELNVNALLLGDSALYLCASSLEKGAGMETQYFGPGTRLLVL.

The chain uses TRBV19 and TRBJ2-2; 9 bases match TRBD1. The germline V gene encodes CDR1 LNHDA and CDR2 SQIVND (reference sequence). The CDR3 totals 14 residues. Trimming took 5 bases from V and 7 from J; bases not matched to a gene: 5. CDR3 sequence: CASSVTGGGGELFF. The CDR3 DNA is TGTGCCAGTAGTGTTACAGGGGGCGGCGGGGAGCTGTTTTTT.

This chain joins TRBV2 and TRBJ2-7; 7 nucleotides align to TRBD1. Germline assignment: CDR1 SNHLY and CDR2 FYNNEI. V lost 6 bases and J lost 6; bases outside the gene matches: 8. This CDR3 region has 13 residues. DNA of the CDR3: TGTGCCAGCAGAAGCGACAGGGATGGCGAGCAGTACTTC. Its protein product is CASRSDRDGEQYF. Supplemented by reference TRBV2 and TRBJ2-7, the full variable domain reads EPEVTQTPSHQVTQMGQEVILRCVPISNHLYFYWYRQILGQKVEFLVSFYNNEISEKSEIFDDQFSVERPDGSNFTLKIRSTKLEDSAMYFCASRSDRDGEQYFGPGTRLTVT.

The CDR3 reads CASSPLLQAEAFF. The CDR3, as DNA: TGTGCCAGCAGCCCCCTCCTTCAGGCTGAAGCTTTCTTT. The V and J genes are TRBV11-2 and TRBJ1-1; no firm D call. The CDR3 runs 13 residues. Germline CDR1 reads SGHAT; CDR2 reads FQNNGV. V dropped 5 bases and J dropped 6 bases, with 13 bases sitting between them.

The chain is built from TRBV18 and TRBJ1-3; no firm D call. This CDR3 is built from 15 residues. V lost 0 bases and J lost 0, with 6 bases in between. Germline V lookup: CDR1 KGHSH, CDR2 LQKENI. This chain's CDR3 is CASSPPSLSGNTIYF. The CDR3 nucleotides read TGTGCCAGCTCACCACCAAGCCTCTCTGGAAACACCATATATTTT.

This clone was counted once. The chain combines TRBV4-3 with TRBJ2-6; 9 nucleotides agree with TRBD1. The CDR3 is 19 amino acids. Germline V gene sequence: CDR1 LGHNA, CDR2 YSLEER. Trimming took 4 bases from V and 4 from J; bases not matched to a gene: 14. The CDR3 nucleotides read TGCGCCAGCAGCCGAGACGGACAGGGGCTACCCCCCGGGGCCAACGTCCTGACTTTC. Translating gives CASSRDGQGLPPGANVLTF.

The table lists this clone with a count of one. Within the sample, other DNA sequences also encode this same CDR3. The chain uses TRBV4-1 and TRBJ2-2, with 13 bases aligning to TRBD2. The germline gives CDR1 MGHRA, CDR2 YSYEKL. The CDR3 runs to 16 residues. The V and J ends lost 3 bases and 5 bases, in that order; junction bases with no gene match: 3. The chain's CDR3 is CASSQGLAGRTGELFF. CDR3 DNA: TGCGCCAGCAGCCAGGGACTAGCGGGGAGGACCGGGGAGCTGTTTTTT.